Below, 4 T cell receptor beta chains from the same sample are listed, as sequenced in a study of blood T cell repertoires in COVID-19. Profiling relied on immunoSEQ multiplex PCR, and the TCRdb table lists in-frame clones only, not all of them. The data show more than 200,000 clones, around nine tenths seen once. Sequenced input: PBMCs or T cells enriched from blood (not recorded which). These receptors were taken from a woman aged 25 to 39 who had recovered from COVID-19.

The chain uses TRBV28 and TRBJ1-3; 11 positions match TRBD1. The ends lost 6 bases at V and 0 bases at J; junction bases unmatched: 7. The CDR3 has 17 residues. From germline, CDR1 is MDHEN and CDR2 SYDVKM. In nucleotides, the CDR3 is TGTGCCAGCAGGTCCGGGACAGGGGGGATCTCTGGAAACACCATATATTTT. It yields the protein CASRSGTGGISGNTIYF.

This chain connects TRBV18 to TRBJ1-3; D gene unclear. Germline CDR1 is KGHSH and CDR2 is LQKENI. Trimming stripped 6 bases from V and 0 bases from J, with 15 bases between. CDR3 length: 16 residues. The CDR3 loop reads CASSPGSASSGNTIYF. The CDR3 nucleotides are TGTGCCAGCTCCCCTGGTAGCGCGAGCTCTGGAAACACCATATATTTT.

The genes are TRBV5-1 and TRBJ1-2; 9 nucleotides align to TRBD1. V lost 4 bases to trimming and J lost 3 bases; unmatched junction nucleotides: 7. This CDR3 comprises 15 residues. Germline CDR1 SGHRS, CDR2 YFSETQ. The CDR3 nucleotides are TGCGCCAGCAGCCCAACCTGGACAGGGGACTATGGCTACACCTTC. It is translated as CASSPTWTGDYGYTF.

In DNA, the CDR3 is TGTGCCAGCCTAAGCAGAGGGCTGAGCACAGATACGCAGTATTTT. Its protein product is CASLSRGLSTDTQYF. The chain uses TRBV7-2 and TRBJ2-3, with D possibly TRBD2 on 5 matching bases. This CDR3 has 15 amino acids. The germline V gene has CDR1 SGHTA and CDR2 FQGNSA. The V end was cut by 8 bases, the J end by 0 bases, with 15 bases between.